This T cell receptor (beta chain) was recorded in a study of blood T cells in healthy people across ages. Study overall: Template switching recovered approximately one barcoded beta molecule for every two T cells.

CDR1 SGHTA and CDR2 FQGNSA come from the germline V gene. The V and J ends lost 0 bases and 6 bases respectively, with 15 bases between them. The CDR3 consists of 16 residues. For the second PCR, which ran for about 7 to 12 cycles, a sample-barcoded 5' primer and a J-beta primer mix were used. TCRdb redid the calling of the 5' RACE reads with MiXCR, one entry per CDR3 protein. The sample lists 700,000 or so distinct CDR3 sequences, approximately 40% occurring once. Isolation recovered at least 6.5 million PBMCs from every sample. Sample: blood. The chain links TRBV7-2 to TRBJ1-5, with D possibly being TRBD1 (5 bases). The sequence derives from an older man in good health. DNA of the CDR3: TGTGCCAGCAGCTTAGCGGGACCCCATGGGGTTCAGCCCCAGCATTTT. It yields the protein CASSLAGPHGVQPQHF.